These 7 T cell receptor beta chains share one sample of origin, sequenced in a study of T cells in Graves' hyperthyroidism and ophthalmopathy. It was RNA transcripts that yielded the amplified TCR beta CDR3 regions. The study used the HTBI primer set for a first-round RT-PCR of the TCR CDR3. TCRdb analysed the multiplex PCR reads with MiXCR anew, one entry per CDR3 protein. Of approximately 700,000 distinct CDR3 sequences listed, about 16% are singletons. Sequencing was performed on blood. The source is a young man with Graves' hyperthyroidism.

The table lists this clonotype with a few counts. The chain employs TRBV4-2 and TRBJ2-1; 12 bases are a match to TRBD2. Germline CDR1 reads LGHNA; CDR2 reads YNFKEQ. The V segment lost 3 bases and the J segment 9 bases; nucleotides outside the gene matches: 12. The length of the CDR3 is 17 residues. CDR3 DNA sequence: TGTGCCAGCAGCCACGACCTCCTAGCGGGAGGGTCCCGTGAGCAGTTCTTC. It translates to CASSHDLLAGGSREQFF.

CDR3 protein: CASMPWGLGANVLTF. The CDR3, as DNA: TGTGCCAGCATGCCATGGGGGCTTGGGGCCAACGTCCTGACTTTC. V usage is TRBV28 and J usage is TRBJ2-6, with D maybe TRBD1 (6 bases). Trimming removed 7 bases from V and 3 bases from J, with 13 bases in between. Germline V gene sequence: CDR1 MDHEN, CDR2 SYDVKM. This CDR3 region has 15 residues.

V is TRBV11-3 and J is TRBJ1-1; no firm D call. The ends were cut back, 0 bases at V and 0 bases at J, with 8 bases in the middle. The germline V gene has CDR1 SGHNT and CDR2 YENEEA. CDR3 length equals 15 residues. The CDR3 loop is CASSLDYGMNTEAFF. The CDR3 DNA is TGTGCCAGCAGCTTAGATTACGGAATGAACACTGAAGCTTTCTTT.

This clonotype was recorded many times. The V and J genes are TRBV6-2 or TRBV6-3 and TRBJ2-1; 7 bases fit TRBD1. The CDR3 has 14 amino acids. Germline CDR1 is MNHEY and CDR2 is SVGEGT. With 6 bases clipped from V and 7 bases from J, the junction kept 9 bases outside the gene matches. The CDR3 region is CASSRDRVVNEQFF. CDR3 coding DNA: TGTGCCAGCAGCCGGGACAGAGTGGTGAATGAGCAGTTCTTC.

The sample holds a few counts of this clonotype. The CDR3 is CSASEQVYEQYF. The CDR3 coding sequence is TGCAGTGCTAGTGAACAGGTCTACGAGCAGTACTTC. The gene calls are TRBV20-1 and TRBJ2-7; D perhaps matches TRBD1 (5 bases). This CDR3 contains 12 residues. V was shortened by 3 bases and J by 3 bases, with 9 bases between the two germline ends. In germline, CDR1 is DFQATT, CDR2 SNEGSKA (reference sequence).

The CDR3 DNA reads as TGTGCCAGCAGCTTAGGCAGGGGTAGCCACGAGCAGTACTTC. Amino acids: CASSLGRGSHEQYF. V gene TRBV7-9 combines with J gene TRBJ2-7; D may be TRBD1 (6 bases). With 1 base removed from V and 5 bases from J, the gap between germline ends came to 12 bases. The CDR3 is made up of 14 amino acids. Germline assignment: CDR1 SEHNR and CDR2 FQNEAQ (reference sequence).

This chain links TRBV18 with TRBJ2-1, with D tentatively TRBD2 (5 bases). The CDR3 is 15 residues long. With 5 bases removed from V and 4 bases from J, the gap between germline ends came to 15 bases. Germline CDR1 reads KGHSH; CDR2 reads LQKENI. CDR3 nucleotides: TGTGCCAGCTCATCAGGACTTTTCACGTACAATGAGCAGTTCTTC. Its protein is CASSSGLFTYNEQFF.